The 29 T cell receptor beta chains listed next were all sequenced from one sample in a study of shared clonotypes between healthy human individuals. Generated by immunoSEQ multiplex PCR, the TCRdb table keeps only in-frame clones and is missing some. This sample has about 680,000 clones, with 60% to 75% found just once. Specimen: memory CD4+ T cells sorted from blood. Subset specified: CD45RA-negative fraction. The source is a woman aged 25 to 39 in good health.

The genes are TRBV27 and TRBJ2-4, with a tentative D call TRBD1 (5 bases). The V end was cut by 5 bases, the J end by 1 base, with 12 bases between. The germline V gene has CDR1 MNHEY and CDR2 SMNVEV (reference sequence). The CDR3 spans 15 residues. The CDR3 spells CASSPHSGAKNIQYF. CDR3 in DNA: TGTGCCAGCAGTCCTCACTCAGGGGCCAAAAACATTCAGTACTTC.

The V and J genes are TRBV4-1 and TRBJ2-7; possible D gene TRBD2, 5 bases. Looked up from germline, CDR1 is MGHRA and CDR2 is YSYEKL. The CDR3 runs to 15 residues. V was shortened by 2 bases and J by 2 bases, with 13 bases between the two germline ends. The DNA of the CDR3 is TGCGCCAGCAGCCAACCCTGGGGAGCGGCCTACGAGCAGTACTTC. As protein: CASSQPWGAAYEQYF.

The gene calls are TRBV25-1 and TRBJ1-1; tentatively, D is TRBD1 (5 bases). Trimming shortened V by 2 bases and J by 0 bases, and 10 bases separated the two germline ends. This CDR3 comprises 15 residues. Germline V gives CDR1 MGHDK, CDR2 SYGVNS. For the CDR3, the DNA is TGTGCCAGCAGTGAACCGGGGGGGATGAACACTGAAGCTTTCTTT. Translated: CASSEPGGMNTEAFF.

This clone was recorded only once. The rearrangement links TRBV28 to TRBJ2-5, with 8 nucleotides matching TRBD1. The CDR3 length is 16 residues. With 5 bases clipped from V and 4 bases from J, the junction kept 12 bases outside the gene matches. Germline CDR1 reads MDHEN; CDR2 reads SYDVKM. The CDR3 sequence: CASSLPGGARGETQYF. In nucleotides, the CDR3 is TGTGCCAGCAGTCTACCAGGGGGCGCCCGTGGAGAGACCCAGTACTTC. The full variable domain, in which reference TRBV28 and TRBJ2-5 provide the parts outside the CDR3, is DVKVTQSSRYLVKRTGEKVFLECVQDMDHENMFWYRQDPGLGLRLIYFSYDVKMKEKGDIPEGYSVSREKKERFSLILESASTNQTSMYLCASSLPGGARGETQYFGPGTRLLVL.

This clone was counted a few times. This chain links TRBV18 with TRBJ1-1, with a possible D match to TRBD1 (6 bases). The CDR3 loop spans 14 amino acids. The V end was cut by 8 bases, the J end by 2 bases, with 15 bases between. Germline-derived CDR1 and CDR2 are KGHSH and LQKENI. The CDR3 nucleotides are TGTGCCAGCGCGCAGGGGCCCCGCAACACTGAAGCTTTCTTT. This gives the protein CASAQGPRNTEAFF.

The genes are TRBV29-1 and TRBJ1-1, with D uncertain. CDR1 SQVTM and CDR2 ANQGSEA come from the germline V gene. Trimming shortened V by 0 bases and J by 8 bases, and 10 bases separated the two germline ends. The CDR3 extends over 12 amino acids. The CDR3 bases are TGCAGCGTTGAAGACAGGCCAACCGAAGCTTTCTTT. This gives the protein CSVEDRPTEAFF.

The rearrangement links TRBV6-6 to TRBJ2-7; 13 nucleotides line up with TRBD2. Per the germline V gene, CDR1 is MNHNY and CDR2 is SVGAGI (reference sequence). The V gene end was trimmed by 2 bases and the J gene end by 2 bases; junction bases not matched to a gene: 0. This CDR3 is 15 amino acids long. In nucleotides, the CDR3 is TGTGCCAGCAGTTACACTAGCGGGAGGGCCTACGAGCAGTACTTC. It translates to CASSYTSGRAYEQYF.

This clone was counted a single time. This may arise from a read error, as a much more abundant clone is one base away. The chain is built from TRBV11-1 and TRBJ2-5, with 8 bases fitting TRBD2. The CDR3 totals 13 residues. Per germline, CDR1 SGHAT and CDR2 FQDESV (reference sequence). Unmatched junction bases numbered 5, after V lost 4 bases and J lost 7 bases. The CDR3 DNA follows: TGTGCCAGCAGCTCGGGACTAGAGGGGACCCAGTACTTC. Its protein product is CASSSGLEGTQYF.

The chain is built from TRBV18 and TRBJ1-1, with D perhaps TRBD1 (6 bases). Per germline, CDR1 KGHSH and CDR2 LQKENI. The V end lost 2 bases, the J end lost 1 base, and 8 bases lay between the germline ends. CDR3 length: 14 residues. For the CDR3, the DNA is TGTGCCAGCTCACCAGGGGGGCAGAACACTGAAGCTTTCTTT. It translates to CASSPGGQNTEAFF.

The rearrangement links TRBV7-3 to TRBJ2-3; D might be TRBD1 (5 bases). CDR1 and CDR2 (germline): SGHTA, FQGTGA. The CDR3 is 15 residues long. The V gene lost 2 bases and the J gene lost 4 bases, with 13 bases spanning the gap. The CDR3 reads CASSLGASSADTQYF. The CDR3 DNA is TGTGCCAGCAGCTTAGGGGCGAGTAGTGCAGATACGCAGTATTTT.

In its sample, this clone was seen a few times. The J gene is TRBJ1-4, the V gene TRBV28, with D possibly TRBD1 on 6 matching bases. Trimming cost V 1 base and J 8 bases, with 14 bases left between them. CDR1 is MDHEN, CDR2 SYDVKM, per germline. The length of the CDR3 is 15 residues. The CDR3 DNA sequence: TGTGCCAGCAGTTTATTCCCAGGGGTAGGGGAAAAACTGTTTTTT. It encodes CASSLFPGVGEKLFF. Combining the CDR3 with reference TRBV28 and TRBJ1-4 gives the whole variable domain DVKVTQSSRYLVKRTGEKVFLECVQDMDHENMFWYRQDPGLGLRLIYFSYDVKMKEKGDIPEGYSVSREKKERFSLILESASTNQTSMYLCASSLFPGVGEKLFFGSGTQLSVL.

The chain joins TRBV12-5 to TRBJ2-3; D possibly corresponds to TRBD2 (7 bases). Looked up from germline, CDR1 is LGHNT and CDR2 is FRNRAP. CDR3 length equals 17 residues. V dropped 1 base and J dropped 4 bases, with 18 bases sitting between them. The CDR3 coding sequence is TGTGCTAGTGGTTTGGAACGGGGGGCTGGTGGAGCAGATACGCAGTATTTT. Its translation is CASGLERGAGGADTQYF. The entire variable domain, with the rest obtained from reference TRBV12-5 and TRBJ2-3, is as follows: DARVTQTPRHKVTEMGQEVTMRCQPILGHNTVFWYRQTMMQGLELLAYFRNRAPLDDSGMPKDRFSAEMPDATLATLKIQPSEPRDSAVYFCASGLERGAGGADTQYFGPGTRLTVL.

The chain uses TRBV28 and TRBJ2-5; maybe TRBD1 (5 bases). V shed 6 bases and J shed 2 bases, with 13 bases lying between them. The length of the CDR3 is 14 residues. Germline values: CDR1 MDHEN, CDR2 SYDVKM. The CDR3 is CASSQIQGQETQYF. DNA for the CDR3: TGTGCCAGCAGCCAAATCCAGGGACAAGAGACCCAGTACTTC.

The rearrangement links TRBV18 to TRBJ2-5; D is ambiguous. Germline V lookup: CDR1 KGHSH, CDR2 LQKENI. V was cut by 4 bases and J by 2 bases, with 11 bases left in between. The CDR3 contains 14 residues. Here the CDR3 DNA reads TGTGCCAGCTCACTAACGAGTAGGCAAGAGACCCAGTACTTC. Translated: CASSLTSRQETQYF.

This clone has a handful of counts. This chain uses TRBV9 with TRBJ2-3; the match to TRBD2 covers 13 bases. Per germline, CDR1 SGDLS and CDR2 YYNGEE. CDR3 length equals 17 residues. Trimming removed 4 bases from V and 1 base from J; junction bases left unmatched: 6. DNA of the CDR3: TGTGCCAGCAGCCCCAGGACTAGCGGGAGTCGCACAGATACGCAGTATTTT. Encoded protein: CASSPRTSGSRTDTQYF.

The chain combines TRBV5-1 with TRBJ2-5, with D possibly TRBD2 on 6 matching bases. The CDR3 is made up of 14 amino acids. Germline V CDR1 and CDR2: SGHRS, YFSETQ. V gave up 2 bases and J gave up 2 bases, with 10 bases separating them. CDR3 coding DNA: TGCGCCAGCAGCTTTGGGGACTTGCAAGAGACCCAGTACTTC. Translated: CASSFGDLQETQYF.

The gene calls are TRBV18 and TRBJ2-2; D is perhaps TRBD1 (6 bases). Germline-derived CDR1 and CDR2 are KGHSH and LQKENI. The CDR3 is made up of 16 amino acids. Trimming took off 1 base at V and 3 bases at J, with 12 bases between the two ends. The CDR3 DNA sequence: TGTGCCAGCTCACCACTTTCCAGGGGATACACCGGGGAGCTGTTTTTT. Residues: CASSPLSRGYTGELFF.

The chain has TRBV18 and TRBJ2-4; D uncertain. V shed 0 bases and J shed 0 bases, with 9 bases lying between them. CDR3 length equals 16 residues. The V gene's germline CDR1 is KGHSH and CDR2 LQKENI. CDR3 amino acids: CASSPPSGLAKNIQYF. The CDR3 DNA is TGTGCCAGCTCACCACCGAGTGGGTTAGCCAAAAACATTCAGTACTTC.

This chain connects TRBV6-5 to TRBJ2-7, with 7 bases aligning to TRBD2. V was pared by 6 bases and J by 0 bases, with 5 bases of the junction left unmatched. In germline, CDR1 is MNHEY, CDR2 SVGAGI. This CDR3 has 14 residues. The CDR3 here is CASRHSGPSYEQYF. CDR3 nucleotides: TGTGCCAGCAGACATAGCGGGCCCTCCTACGAGCAGTACTTC.

V gene TRBV7-9 combines with J gene TRBJ1-2, with TRBD1 matching 8 bases. CDR1 SEHNR and CDR2 FQNEAQ come from the germline V gene (reference sequence). This CDR3 is 13 amino acids long. V shed 1 base and J 6 bases; nucleotides not matched to a gene: 1. CDR3 coding DNA: TGTGCCAGCAGCTTAGGACAGGGGCATGGCTACACCTTC. Translation: CASSLGQGHGYTF.

V gene TRBV28 combines with J gene TRBJ1-1, with a possible D match to TRBD1 (5 bases). This CDR3 comprises 12 residues. The germline gives CDR1 MDHEN, CDR2 SYDVKM. Trimming shortened V by 7 bases and J by 7 bases, and 13 bases separated the two germline ends. CDR3 DNA sequence: TGTGCCAGCAATTGGAGGGGCGGTGAAGCTTTCTTT. It yields the protein CASNWRGGEAFF.

This clone was seen a handful of times. This rearrangement joins TRBV19 to TRBJ1-5; D remains unclear. The V end lost 4 bases, the J end lost 4 bases, and 8 bases lay between the germline ends. Germline lookup yields CDR1 LNHDA and CDR2 SQIVND (reference sequence). The CDR3 length is 13 residues. In nucleotides, the CDR3 is TGTGCCAGTAGTAGGCCTAATAATCAGCCCCAGCATTTT. This gives the protein CASSRPNNQPQHF.

The chain employs TRBV19 and TRBJ2-7; D is possibly TRBD1 or TRBD2 (5 bases each). Per germline, CDR1 LNHDA and CDR2 SQIVND (reference sequence). The CDR3 has 14 amino acids. The V end was cut by 5 bases, the J end by 5 bases, with 16 bases between. DNA for the CDR3: TGTGCCAGTAGTTATATACCAGGGAGCGACGAGCAGTACTTC. Encoded protein: CASSYIPGSDEQYF.

The CDR3: CASSSQDRGKLFF. The CDR3 nucleotides read TGTGCCAGCAGTTCCCAAGACAGGGGCAAACTGTTTTTT. V and J are TRBV6-6 and TRBJ1-4; 8 bases are a match to TRBD1. Germline V gene sequence: CDR1 MNHNY, CDR2 SVGAGI (reference sequence). This CDR3 region has 13 residues. V was pared by 4 bases and J by 11 bases, with 6 bases of the junction left unmatched.

The chain recombines TRBV7-2 with TRBJ1-4; D is ambiguous. V lost 5 bases and J 1 base, leaving 11 bases between the germline ends. This CDR3 comprises 15 residues. The germline V gene has CDR1 SGHTA and CDR2 FQGNSA. The CDR3 DNA reads TGTGCCAGCAGCCTGTCAGTGCTAACTAATGAAAAACTGTTTTTT. This encodes CASSLSVLTNEKLFF.

In this sample, this clone turned up many times. The rearrangement uses TRBV29-1 and TRBJ2-1, with D tentatively TRBD2 (5 bases). Trimming shortened V by 6 bases and J by 6 bases, and 21 bases separated the two germline ends. Germline assignment: CDR1 SQVTM and CDR2 ANQGSEA. The CDR3 extends over 15 amino acids. The CDR3 here is CSVGTGFLGVNEQFF. CDR3 nucleotide sequence: TGCAGCGTGGGCACGGGATTCCTTGGGGTCAATGAGCAGTTCTTC.

The chain carries TRBV19 and TRBJ2-7; D gene ambiguous. Per germline, CDR1 LNHDA and CDR2 SQIVND (reference sequence). V dropped 5 bases and J dropped 0 bases, with 14 bases sitting between them. CDR3 size: 15 residues. The CDR3 sequence is CASSSFRSSSYEQYF. The CDR3 DNA sequence: TGTGCCAGTAGTTCCTTCAGGAGTAGCTCCTACGAGCAGTACTTC.

This sequence joins TRBV18 and TRBJ1-5, with no clear D. V gave up 6 bases and J gave up 4 bases, with 10 bases separating them. Germline V gene lookup returns CDR1 KGHSH and CDR2 LQKENI. The CDR3 contains 13 residues. CDR3 nucleotide sequence: TGTGCCAGCTCGCCTGACCGAAATCAGCCCCAGCATTTT. Translating it yields CASSPDRNQPQHF.

The CDR3 DNA is TGTGCCAGCAGTGAATCACTAGCGGGGGTTTACAATGAGCAGTTCTTC. Translating gives CASSESLAGVYNEQFF. The chain couples TRBV6-4 to TRBJ2-1; TRBD2 agrees at 11 bases. CDR3 size: 16 residues. Trimming cost V 3 bases and J 4 bases; bases outside gene matches: 5. Germline CDR1 and CDR2: MRHNA and SNTAGT.